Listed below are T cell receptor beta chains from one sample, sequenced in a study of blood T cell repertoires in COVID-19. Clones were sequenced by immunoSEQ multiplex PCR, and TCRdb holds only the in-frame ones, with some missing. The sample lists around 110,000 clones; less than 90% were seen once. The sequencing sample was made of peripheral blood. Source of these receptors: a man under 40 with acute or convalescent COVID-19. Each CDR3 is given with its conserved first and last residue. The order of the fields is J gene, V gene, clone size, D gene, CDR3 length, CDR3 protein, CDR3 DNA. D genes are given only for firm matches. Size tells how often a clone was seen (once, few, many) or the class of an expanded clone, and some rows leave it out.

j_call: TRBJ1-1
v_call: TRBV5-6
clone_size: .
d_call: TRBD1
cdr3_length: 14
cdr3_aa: CASSLPNRGTEAFF
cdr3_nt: TGTGCCAGCAGCTTGCCGAACAGGGGGACTGAAGCTTTCTTT

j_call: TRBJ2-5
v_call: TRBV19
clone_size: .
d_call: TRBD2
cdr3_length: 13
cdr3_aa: CASRAPGGETQYF
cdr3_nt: TGTGCCAGTAGGGCGCCCGGGGGGGAGACCCAGTACTTC

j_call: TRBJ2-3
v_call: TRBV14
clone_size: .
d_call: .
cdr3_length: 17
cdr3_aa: CASSQDYRGTSTDTQYF
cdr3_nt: TGTGCCAGCAGCCAAGATTATCGGGGAACTAGCACAGATACGCAGTATTTT

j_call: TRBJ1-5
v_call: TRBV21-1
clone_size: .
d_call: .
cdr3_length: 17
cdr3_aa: CASSKVGIGVGNQPQHF
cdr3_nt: TGTGCCAGCAGCAAAGTAGGGATAGGGGTTGGGAATCAGCCCCAGCATTTT

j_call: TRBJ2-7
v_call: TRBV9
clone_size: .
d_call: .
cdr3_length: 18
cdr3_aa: CASSPGVGRGSSSYEQYF
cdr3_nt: TGTGCCAGCAGCCCCGGAGTTGGGCGGGGATCTAGCTCCTACGAGCAGTACTTC

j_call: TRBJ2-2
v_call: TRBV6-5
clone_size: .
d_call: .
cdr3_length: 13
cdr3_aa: CASSYSGYGELFF
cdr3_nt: TGTGCCAGCAGTTACTCCGGGTACGGGGAGCTGTTTTTT

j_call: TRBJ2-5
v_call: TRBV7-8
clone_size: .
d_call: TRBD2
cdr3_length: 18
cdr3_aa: CASSSGLVAGGFQETQYF
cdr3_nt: TGTGCCAGCAGCTCCGGACTAGTGGCTGGGGGTTTCCAAGAGACCCAGTACTTC

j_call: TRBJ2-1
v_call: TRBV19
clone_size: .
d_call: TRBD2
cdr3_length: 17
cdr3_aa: CASSMRGSGGLGNEQFF
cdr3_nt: TGTGCCAGTAGTATGAGGGGAAGCGGGGGTCTTGGAAATGAGCAGTTCTTC

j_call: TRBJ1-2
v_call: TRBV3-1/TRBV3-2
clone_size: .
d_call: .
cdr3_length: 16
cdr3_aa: CASSQVKGVPNYGYTF
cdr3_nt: TGTGCCAGCAGCCAAGTTAAGGGGGTTCCCAACTATGGCTACACCTTC

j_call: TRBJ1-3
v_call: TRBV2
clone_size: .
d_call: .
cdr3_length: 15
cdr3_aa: CASSDQGSAGNTIYF
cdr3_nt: TGTGCCAGCAGTGATCAGGGGTCAGCTGGAAACACCATATATTTT

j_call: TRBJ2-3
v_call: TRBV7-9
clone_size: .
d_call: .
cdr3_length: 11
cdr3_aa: CASSEADTQYF
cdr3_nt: TGTGCCAGCAGCGAGGCAGATACGCAGTATTTT

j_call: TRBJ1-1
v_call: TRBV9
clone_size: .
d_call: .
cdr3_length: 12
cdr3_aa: CASSPPSTEAFF
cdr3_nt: TGTGCCAGCAGCCCCCCCAGCACTGAAGCTTTCTTT

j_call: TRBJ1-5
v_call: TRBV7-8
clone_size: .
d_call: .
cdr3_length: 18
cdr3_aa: CASSLVSPEGVDNQPQHF
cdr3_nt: TGTGCCAGCAGCTTAGTTTCTCCCGAGGGAGTCGACAATCAGCCCCAGCATTTT

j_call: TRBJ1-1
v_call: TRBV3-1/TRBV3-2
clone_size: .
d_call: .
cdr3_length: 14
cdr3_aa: CASSQLRMNTEAFF
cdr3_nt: TGTGCCAGCAGCCAACTGAGGATGAACACTGAAGCTTTCTTT

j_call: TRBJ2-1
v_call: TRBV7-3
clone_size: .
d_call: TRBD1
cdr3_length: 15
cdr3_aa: CASSLGPGGGNEQFF
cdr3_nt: TGTGCCAGCAGCTTAGGCCCAGGGGGTGGCAATGAGCAGTTCTTC

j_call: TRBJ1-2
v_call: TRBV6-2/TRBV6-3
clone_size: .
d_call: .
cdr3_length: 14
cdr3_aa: CASSPGTPNGGYTF
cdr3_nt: TGTGCCAGCAGCCCCGGGACTCCGAATGGGGGCTACACCTTC

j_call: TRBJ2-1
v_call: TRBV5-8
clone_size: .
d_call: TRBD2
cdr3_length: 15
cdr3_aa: CASSVGLPVYNEQFF
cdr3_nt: TGTGCCAGCAGCGTGGGACTACCAGTTTACAATGAGCAGTTCTTC

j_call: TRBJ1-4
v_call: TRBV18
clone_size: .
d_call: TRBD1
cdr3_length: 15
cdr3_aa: CASSPRTGKNEKLFF
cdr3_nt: TGTGCCAGCTCACCCCGGACAGGAAAAAATGAAAAACTGTTTTTT

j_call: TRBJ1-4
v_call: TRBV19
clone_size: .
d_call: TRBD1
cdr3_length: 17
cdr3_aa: CASSAGQGRATNEKLFF
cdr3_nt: TGTGCCAGTAGCGCGGGACAGGGAAGAGCAACTAATGAAAAACTGTTTTTT

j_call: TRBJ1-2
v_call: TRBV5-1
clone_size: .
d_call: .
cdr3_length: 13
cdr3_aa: CASSANGNYGYTF
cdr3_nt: TGCGCCAGCAGCGCTAACGGGAACTATGGCTACACCTTC

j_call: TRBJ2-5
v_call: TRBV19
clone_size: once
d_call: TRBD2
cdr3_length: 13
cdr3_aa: CASSGGGQETQYF
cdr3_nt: TGTGCCAGTAGCGGGGGGGGGCAAGAGACCCAGTACTTC

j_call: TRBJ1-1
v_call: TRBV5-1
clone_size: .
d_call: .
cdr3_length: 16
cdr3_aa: CASSLVSGGGSTEAFF
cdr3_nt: TGCGCCAGCAGCTTGGTAAGTGGGGGCGGCAGCACTGAAGCTTTCTTT

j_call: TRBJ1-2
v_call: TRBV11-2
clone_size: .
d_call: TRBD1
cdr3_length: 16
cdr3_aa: CASSLDRDRPHYGYTF
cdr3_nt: TGTGCCAGCAGCTTAGACCGGGACAGACCACACTATGGCTACACCTTC

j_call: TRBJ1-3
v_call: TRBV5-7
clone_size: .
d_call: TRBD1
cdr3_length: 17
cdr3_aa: CASSSDRDIGPGNTIYF
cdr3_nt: TGTGCCAGCAGCTCAGACAGGGACATTGGCCCTGGAAACACCATATATTTT

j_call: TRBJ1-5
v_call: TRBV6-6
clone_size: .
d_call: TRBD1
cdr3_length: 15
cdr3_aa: CVSRQGVSSNQPQHF
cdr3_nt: TGTGTTTCCCGACAGGGAGTTTCATCGAATCAGCCCCAGCATTTT

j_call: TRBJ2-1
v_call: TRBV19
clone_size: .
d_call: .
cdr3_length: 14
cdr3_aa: CASSILEGGGEQFF
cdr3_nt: TGTGCCAGTAGTATCCTGGAGGGCGGCGGTGAGCAGTTCTTC

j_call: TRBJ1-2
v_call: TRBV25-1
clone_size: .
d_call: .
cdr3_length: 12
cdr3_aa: CASRGGPYGYTF
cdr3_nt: TGTGCCAGCAGGGGGGGTCCCTATGGCTACACCTTC

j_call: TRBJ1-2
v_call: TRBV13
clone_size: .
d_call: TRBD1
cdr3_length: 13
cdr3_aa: CASSSGTGTGYTF
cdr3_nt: TGTGCCAGCAGCTCCGGGACAGGGACCGGCTACACCTTC

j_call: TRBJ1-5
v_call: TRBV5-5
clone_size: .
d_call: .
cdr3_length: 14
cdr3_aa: CASSSLGGVQPQHF
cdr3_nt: TGTGCCAGCAGCTCTTTGGGCGGGGTGCAGCCCCAGCATTTT

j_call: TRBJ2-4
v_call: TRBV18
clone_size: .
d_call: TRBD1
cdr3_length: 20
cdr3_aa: CASSLRLGQGAVVTGNIQYF
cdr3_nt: TGTGCCAGCTCACTGAGGCTGGGACAGGGGGCTGTTGTGACCGGAAACATTCAGTACTTC

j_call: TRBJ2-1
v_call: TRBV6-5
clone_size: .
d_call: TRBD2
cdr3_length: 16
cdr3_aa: CASSYFGTSEDNEQFF
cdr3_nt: TGTGCCAGCAGTTACTTCGGGACTAGCGAGGACAATGAGCAGTTCTTC